The 3 T cell receptor beta chains listed next were all sequenced from one sample in a study of technical replicates of blood from a handful of donors. Clones were read by immunoSEQ multiplex PCR, and TCRdb kept only the in-frame ones, dropping some. The data contain 75,000 to 85,000 clones, roughly four fifths of them seen just once; the ten biggest clones take up roughly 4%. Sequenced input: PBMCs. All receptors come from a human donor in good health. Some clones in this sample may be carry-over from other donors' samples.

This chain connects TRBV27 to TRBJ2-1; TRBD1 matches 8 bases. The V segment lost 5 bases and the J segment 10 bases; nucleotides outside the gene matches: 4. This CDR3 region has 12 residues. From germline, CDR1 is MNHEY and CDR2 SMNVEV (reference sequence). The CDR3 DNA sequence: TGTGCCAGCAGTGGACAGGGACTCGAGCAGTTCTTC. Protein sequence: CASSGQGLEQFF.

V gene TRBV7-3 combines with J gene TRBJ2-3; D is uncertain. Deletions cut 5 bases from V and 0 bases from J, with 6 bases between. CDR1 is SGHTA and CDR2 is FQGTGA in the germline V gene. CDR3 size: 13 residues. CDR3 coding DNA: TGTGCCAGCAGCCGCACTAGCACAGATACGCAGTATTTT. Translated: CASSRTSTDTQYF.

This sequence joins TRBV19 and TRBJ1-5, with D maybe TRBD1 (5 bases). CDR1 is LNHDA and CDR2 is SQIVND in the germline V gene (reference sequence). The V and J ends lost 7 bases and 2 bases respectively, with 15 bases between them. The CDR3 is 15 amino acids. The CDR3: CASKGQGGGNQPQHF. Written as DNA, the CDR3 is TGTGCCAGTAAAGGGCAGGGCGGCGGCAATCAGCCCCAGCATTTT.